This TCR beta chain was sequenced for a study of cytomegalovirus exposure and HLA in healthy donors. Whole-study findings and limits: The likely explanation for a cluster of highly shared sequence variants was sequencing artifact.

A multiplex PCR was run with 60 Vbeta primers and 13 Jbeta primers. Libraries were prepared by immunoSEQ multiplex PCR; TCRdb keeps only in-frame clonotypes and omits some of them. The data show around 190,000 clones, 65% to 80% seen once. The sample holds one count of this clone. Its antigen remains unidentified. This CDR3 spans 17 amino acids. The V end was cut by 6 bases, the J end by 0 bases, with 20 bases between. The germline gives CDR1 LNHDA, CDR2 SQIVND (reference sequence). Sequenced input: PBMCs. The J gene is TRBJ1-1, the V gene TRBV19, with D perhaps matching TRBD1 (6 bases). The receptor was isolated from a woman between 40 and 50 years old in good health and CMV-seronegative. The CDR3 spells CASRQHWRQALNTEAFF. For the CDR3, the DNA is TGTGCCAGTAGACAACACTGGAGACAGGCCTTGAACACTGAAGCTTTCTTT. The whole variable domain, remainder taken from reference TRBV19 and TRBJ1-1, is DGGITQSPKYLFRKEGQNVTLSCEQNLNHDAMYWYRQDPGQGLRLIYYSQIVNDFQKGDIAEGYSVSREKKESFPLTVTSAQKNPTAFYLCASRQHWRQALNTEAFFGQGTRLTVV.